This T cell receptor (beta chain) is from a study of cytomegalovirus exposure and HLA in healthy donors. General study findings and limits: Researchers reported in a later analysis that a missense DCLRE1C variant was tied to TCR beta V- and J-gene trimming. An apparent linkage of common viral pathogens to several of the most significant clusters emerged in a later analysis.

This clone was observed a handful of times. Its cognate antigen is unknown. PCR involved 60 Vbeta and 13 Jbeta primers. The table came from immunoSEQ multiplex PCR; TCRdb's copy has only in-frame clones and leaves some out. The profile shows about 90,000 clones, 60% to 85% of them singletons. This CDR3 has 14 residues. The germline gives CDR1 LNHDA, CDR2 SQIVND (reference sequence). V lost 1 base to trimming and J lost 3 bases; unmatched junction nucleotides: 3. This rearrangement joins TRBV19 to TRBJ2-7; TRBD2 matches 7 bases. Specimen: PBMCs. This TCR came from a woman between 35 and 50 years old in good health and CMV-seropositive. This CDR3 is CASSIAASGYEQYF. DNA of the CDR3: TGTGCCAGTAGTATAGCGGCTAGCGGCTACGAGCAGTACTTC.